This is a list of T cell receptor beta chains from one sample in a study of CD8 T cells in ankylosing spondylitis. In TCRdb, the 5' RACE reads were re-called with MiXCR into one record per CDR3 protein. The data contain some 120,000 distinct CDR3 sequences, approximately 13% of them singletons. The specimen sequenced was blood, either unsorted or a sorted T cell fraction (not recorded which). The receptors shown here come from a female donor with ankylosing spondylitis or in good health (not recorded which). The CDR3 runs from the conserved cysteine through the conserved F or W. The D gene is left open where the match is weak. Rows may omit the clone size; those that give it use once, few, many or a size class.

TRBV10-3	many	.	TRBJ2-1	TGTGCCATCAGTGAACTAGGAGAGCAGTTCTTC	CAISELGEQFF
TRBV20-1	.	TRBD1	TRBJ2-7	TGCAGTGCCAATACAGGGGCCAACTCCTACGAGCAGTACTTC	CSANTGANSYEQYF
TRBV6-2/TRBV6-3	many	TRBD1	TRBJ2-7	TGTGCCATCACCGGGACAGATTCCTACGAGCAGTACTTC	CAITGTDSYEQYF
TRBV20-1	many	TRBD1	TRBJ2-7	TGCAGTGCGGGACAGGGGCAATCCTACGAGCAGTACTTC	CSAGQGQSYEQYF
TRBV18	many	TRBD1	TRBJ2-7	TGTGCCAGCTCGCCCGGGACAGGGGATTCCGAGCAGTACTTC	CASSPGTGDSEQYF
TRBV5-1	many	.	TRBJ2-5	TGCGCCAGCAGCTTGGGTTCCAGCCCCGGTGAGACCCAGTACTTC	CASSLGSSPGETQYF
TRBV5-1	many	.	TRBJ1-6	TGCGCCAGCAGCGACGGACAGTCAAATTCACCCCTCCACTTT	CASSDGQSNSPLHF
TRBV20-1	few	TRBD2	TRBJ2-5	TGCAGTGCCGCCACTAGCGGGGGGAACCAAGAGACCCAGTACTTC	CSAATSGGNQETQYF
TRBV9	.	.	TRBJ2-2	TGTGCCAGTCATGCCGGGAGCGCGAACACCGGGGAGCTGTTTTTT	CASHAGSANTGELFF
TRBV7-8	many	.	TRBJ1-1	TGTGCCAGCAGCGCGTCCCAGTCGTTGAACACTGAAGCTTTCTTT	CASSASQSLNTEAFF
TRBV10-3	.	.	TRBJ1-1	TGTGCCATCAGTGGGGGAGGAGAAGCTTTCTTT	CAISGGGEAFF
TRBV20-1	many	.	TRBJ2-1	TGCAGTGCTAGCAGGGTTGCTGAGCAGTTCTTC	CSASRVAEQFF
TRBV2	many	.	TRBJ1-2	TGTGCCGGTCAGGGGCCTTACTATGGCTACACCTTC	CAGQGPYYGYTF
TRBV24-1	many	.	TRBJ2-7	TGTGCCACCCGGGTGAAAAGGGGAACCTACGAGCAGTACTTC	CATRVKRGTYEQYF
TRBV5-1	few	.	TRBJ2-2	TGCGCCAGCAGCTTGGATTTCGGCGGGGAGCTGTTTTTT	CASSLDFGGELFF
TRBV20-1	.	.	TRBJ2-1	TGCAGTGCTATGGCTGTCGGCTCTCGCTCCTACAATGAGCAGTTCTTC	CSAMAVGSRSYNEQFF
TRBV7-9	many	.	TRBJ2-7	TGTGCCAGCAGCTTAGAGGGGAGTCCGTACTTC	CASSLEGSPYF
TRBV15	.	TRBD1	TRBJ1-2	TGTGCCACCAGCAGGCCGGACAGGAACTATGGCTACACCTTC	CATSRPDRNYGYTF
TRBV7-8	many	TRBD1	TRBJ2-3	TGTGCCAGCAGCTTCCGGGACAGAGGCACAGATACGCAGTATTTT	CASSFRDRGTDTQYF
TRBV7-2	many	TRBD1	TRBJ1-1	TGTGCCAGCAGCGCCAGGGGGCGCAACACTGAAGCTTTCTTT	CASSARGRNTEAFF
TRBV29-1	many	TRBD2	TRBJ2-7	TGCAGCGTATATAGCGGGAGTTCGTCCTACGAGCAGTACTTC	CSVYSGSSSYEQYF
TRBV20-1	.	.	TRBJ2-7	TGCAGTGAAACCGGGCCCAACTACGAGCAGTACTTC	CSETGPNYEQYF
TRBV6-5	.	.	TRBJ2-7	TGTGCCAGCAGTTACTCCCGGCAGGACTACGAGCAGTACTTC	CASSYSRQDYEQYF
TRBV11-3	few	.	TRBJ1-1	TGTGCCAGCAGCAAGGGAGCTAACACTGAAGCTTTCTTT	CASSKGANTEAFF
TRBV27	many	.	TRBJ2-1	TGTGCCAGCGGGATTCGAGCATACAATGAGCAGTTCTTC	CASGIRAYNEQFF